The 15 T cell receptor beta chains below come from one sample, sequenced in a study of regulatory T cells in long-lasting Graves disease. Time point defined: newly diagnosed GD, antithyroid drugs for less than 3 months. With RNA extracted from PBMCs as input, the TCR library was made. HTBI primers from iRepertoire and Arm-PCR of CDR3 regions yielded the TCR beta libraries. TCRdb reanalysed the multiplex PCR reads using MiXCR and keeps one entry per CDR3 protein. The sample consists of approximately 480,000 distinct CDR3 sequences, about a sixth of them appearing once. This sample also belongs to another study, concerning T cells in Graves' hyperthyroidism and ophthalmopathy.

The sequencing used peripheral blood mononuclear cells (PBMCs), collected at new diagnosis, from a patient treated with antithyroid drugs. The receptor set was obtained from a man aged 35 to 55 with Graves disease.

This clonotype was seen a few times. The chain combines TRBV4-1 with TRBJ2-7; D not certain. Germline V lookup: CDR1 MGHRA, CDR2 YSYEKL. The CDR3 contains 15 residues. V dropped 1 base and J dropped 2 bases, with 12 bases sitting between them. The DNA of the CDR3 is TGCGCCAGCAGCCAAGCCCCTGTGGGGACCTACGAGCAGTACTTC. Protein product: CASSQAPVGTYEQYF.

This clonotype was counted many times. The chain couples TRBV18 to TRBJ1-5, with a tentative D call TRBD1 (5 bases). Germline-derived CDR1 and CDR2 are KGHSH and LQKENI. The CDR3 length is 14 residues. V dropped 2 bases and J dropped 7 bases, with 12 bases sitting between them. Written as DNA, the CDR3 is TGTGCCAGCTCACCAGGGGACTTATGGCAGCCCCAGCATTTT. Translation: CASSPGDLWQPQHF.

In this sample, this clonotype turned up many times. The V and J genes are TRBV30 and TRBJ1-2, with D hard to call. CDR3 length: 12 amino acids. Trimming stripped 4 bases from V and 2 bases from J, with 8 bases between. Germline V gives CDR1 GTSNPN, CDR2 SVGIG (reference sequence). CDR3 loop: CAWTPQNYGYTF. The CDR3 DNA follows: TGTGCCTGGACTCCACAGAACTATGGCTACACCTTC.

Many counts were recorded for this clonotype. The rearrangement uses TRBV2 and TRBJ2-3, with 11 bases that match TRBD2. The CDR3 runs to 15 residues. Germline values: CDR1 SNHLY, CDR2 FYNNEI. The trim removed 7 bases at V and 1 base at J, leaving 4 bases unmatched. The CDR3 region has the DNA TGTGCCAGCAATTTAGCGGGGGGGGGCACAGATACGCAGTATTTT. Protein sequence: CASNLAGGGTDTQYF.

This chain uses TRBV7-2 with TRBJ2-7, with no clear D. Trimming removed 0 bases from V and 4 bases from J, with 13 bases in between. This CDR3 spans 15 amino acids. Looked up from germline, CDR1 is SGHTA and CDR2 is FQGNSA. The CDR3 DNA is TGTGCCAGCAGCTTAGCGGACCAATACTCTTACGAGCAGTACTTC. It translates to CASSLADQYSYEQYF.

The chain recombines TRBV29-1 with TRBJ2-2; 7 bases fit TRBD2. This CDR3 is built from 15 residues. CDR1 SQVTM and CDR2 ANQGSEA come from the germline V gene. Trimming at V came to 6 bases and at J to 3 bases, leaving 10 bases not matched to a gene. CDR3 residues: CSVGGRGAHTGELFF. In DNA, the CDR3 is TGCAGCGTGGGGGGGAGAGGGGCCCACACCGGGGAGCTGTTTTTT.

This clonotype was detected many times. The CDR3 sequence is CASSDRQGLGETQYF. As DNA, the CDR3 is TGTGCCAGCAGCGATAGACAGGGTCTGGGGGAGACCCAGTACTTC. The V and J genes are TRBV11-3 and TRBJ2-5; 7 bases are shared with TRBD1. Germline trimming cut 5 bases from V and 5 bases from J; bases unmatched to any gene: 11. CDR3 length equals 15 residues. Germline V lookup: CDR1 SGHNT, CDR2 YENEEA.

This chain joins TRBV12-3 or TRBV12-4 and TRBJ1-2; 9 positions match TRBD1. The CDR3 loop spans 15 amino acids. Losses at the gene ends were 4 bases for V and 4 bases for J; bases not matched to a gene: 7. DNA for the CDR3: TGTGCCAGCAGTTCCGCCGGGACAGGGACCTATGGCTACACCTTC. Encoded protein: CASSSAGTGTYGYTF.

In its sample, this clonotype was seen many times. The junction does not match germline at one end; this may be a read error. The chain has TRBV5-1 and TRBJ2-3; 7 bases match TRBD1. Germline lookup yields CDR1 SGHRS and CDR2 YFSETQ. The CDR3 loop spans 16 amino acids. CDR3 bases: TGTGCCAGCAGCTTGAACACAGGGGATGGCACAGATACGCAGTATTTT. Translating it yields CASSLNTGDGTDTQYF.

This clonotype has more than one count but fewer than ten. V is TRBV18 and J is TRBJ1-5, with a tentative D call TRBD1 (6 bases). The CDR3 length is 15 residues. Germline assignment: CDR1 KGHSH and CDR2 LQKENI. Trimming cost V 6 bases and J 3 bases, with 15 bases left between them. CDR3 sequence reads: CASSLTGTNNQPQHF. The CDR3 DNA follows: TGTGCCAGCTCGCTGACAGGAACCAACAATCAGCCCCAGCATTTT.

This clonotype was seen ten or more times. V usage is TRBV7-9 and J usage is TRBJ2-7; 10 bases match TRBD1. This CDR3 region has 18 residues. The germline V gene encodes CDR1 SEHNR and CDR2 FQNEAQ (reference sequence). V trimming: 5 bases; J trimming: 1 base; junction bases outside the gene matches: 14. This chain's CDR3 is CASSNPSGRQGASYEQYF. The CDR3 DNA sequence: TGTGCCAGCAGCAATCCTTCCGGGAGACAGGGGGCATCCTACGAGCAGTACTTC.

This clonotype occurred once. V gene TRBV28 combines with J gene TRBJ2-2, with 14 bases aligning to TRBD2. V was pared by 7 bases and J by 9 bases, with 7 bases of the junction left unmatched. The CDR3 has 15 amino acids. The V gene's germline CDR1 is MDHEN and CDR2 SYDVKM. The CDR3 bases are TGTGCCAGCAACTCCGGGACTAGCGGGAGATGGGAGCTGTTTTTT. Translation gives CASNSGTSGRWELFF.

This clonotype was seen many times. The genes are TRBV12-3 or TRBV12-4 and TRBJ1-5, with D possibly TRBD1 on 6 matching bases. This CDR3 comprises 14 residues. Trimming removed 3 bases from V and 3 bases from J, with 9 bases in between. As DNA, the CDR3 is TGTGCCAGCAGTTTTCGGACAGTCAATCAGCCCCAGCATTTT. Residues: CASSFRTVNQPQHF.

The chain is built from TRBV2 and TRBJ2-7; D uncertain. V lost 0 bases, J lost 10 bases, and 13 bases lay in between. The CDR3 consists of 13 residues. From germline, CDR1 is SNHLY and CDR2 FYNNEI. The CDR3 loop is CASSEATGRLQYF. DNA for the CDR3: TGTGCCAGCAGTGAAGCTACCGGTCGGTTACAGTACTTC.

This clonotype has at least ten counts. This chain joins TRBV4-1 and TRBJ2-7; 8 bases map to TRBD1. This CDR3 contains 15 residues. Germline V lookup: CDR1 MGHRA, CDR2 YSYEKL. With 4 bases clipped from V and 3 bases from J, the junction kept 8 bases outside the gene matches. CDR3 DNA: TGCGCCAGCAGCCTCCTGCCCGGACAGGGCTACGAGCAGTACTTC. It translates to CASSLLPGQGYEQYF.